The rows below give T cell receptor beta chains drawn from one sample of a study of cytomegalovirus exposure and HLA in healthy donors. Sequenced by immunoSEQ multiplex PCR; TCRdb stores in-frame clones only, minus some. The table records roughly 180,000 clones, roughly four fifths of them present only once. The specimen was PBMCs. These TCRs come from a female donor in good health and CMV-seronegative. CDR3s include the opening cysteine and the closing phenylalanine or tryptophan. The D gene is left open where the match is weak. A clone size is listed for some rows: how often the clone was seen (once, few, many), or a class if it is expanded.

d_gene	v_gene	abundance	j_gene	CDR3aa	CDR3nt
NA	TRBV28	once	TRBJ2-7	CASSSPRTLLSYEQYF	TGTGCCAGCAGTTCCCCCAGGACACTTCTGTCCTACGAGCAGTACTTC
TRBD1	TRBV7-2	NA	TRBJ1-3	CASSRQGASGNTIYF	TGTGCCAGCAGCCGACAGGGGGCCTCTGGAAACACCATATATTTT
NA	TRBV11-2	NA	TRBJ2-3	CASSPNGQPSTDTQYF	TGTGCCAGCAGCCCCAACGGACAGCCCAGCACAGATACGCAGTATTTT
TRBD1	TRBV5-1	NA	TRBJ1-5	CASSLGGQGLDQPQHF	TGCGCCAGCAGCCTGGGGGGACAGGGATTGGATCAGCCCCAGCATTTT
TRBD1	TRBV30	NA	TRBJ1-5	CAWAGGGTSNQPQHF	TGTGCCTGGGCGGGAGGGGGCACCAGCAATCAGCCCCAGCATTTT
TRBD1	TRBV5-1	NA	TRBJ1-1	CASSPRTGATEAFF	TGCGCCAGCAGCCCACGAACAGGGGCCACTGAAGCTTTCTTT
TRBD1	TRBV9	NA	TRBJ1-4	CASSAGGINEKLFF	TGTGCCAGCAGTGCAGGGGGAATTAATGAAAAACTGTTTTTT
TRBD2	TRBV7-3	NA	TRBJ2-4	CASSLRRGDIQYF	TGTGCCAGCAGCTTAAGGCGGGGGGACATTCAGTACTTC
TRBD1	TRBV5-1	NA	TRBJ1-6	CASSLGGTGDNSPLHF	TGCGCCAGCAGCTTGGGAGGGACAGGGGATAATTCACCCCTCCACTTT
NA	TRBV6-5	once	TRBJ1-1	CASAGGLAENTEAFF	TGTGCCAGCGCCGGGGGGCTGGCGGAGAACACTGAAGCTTTCTTT
NA	TRBV4-3	NA	TRBJ2-2	CASSQVGTLTGELFF	TGCGCCAGCAGCCAAGTTGGCACCCTCACCGGGGAGCTGTTTTTT
NA	TRBV6-5	NA	TRBJ1-6	CASRQGRSPLHF	TGTGCCAGCAGACAGGGTCGGTCACCCCTCCACTTT
NA	TRBV25-1	NA	TRBJ1-1	CASRVLDTSGEAFF	TGTGCCAGCAGGGTACTGGACACCTCAGGTGAAGCTTTCTTT
NA	TRBV28	once	TRBJ1-5	CASTPRYQPQHF	TGTGCCAGCACCCCGCGCTATCAGCCCCAGCATTTT
TRBD2	TRBV6-4	once	TRBJ2-1	CASGTGGTNYNEQFF	TGTGCCAGCGGAACGGGGGGTACTAACTACAATGAGCAGTTCTTC
NA	TRBV5-8	NA	TRBJ2-1	CASSLVRQTWNVEQFF	TGTGCCAGCAGCCTCGTCCGACAGACTTGGAACGTTGAGCAGTTCTTC
TRBD2	TRBV6-1	NA	TRBJ2-7	CASRAGAYEQYF	TGTGCCAGCAGGGCGGGAGCATACGAGCAGTACTTC
TRBD1	TRBV4-1	NA	TRBJ2-7	CASSQAQGAGEQYF	TGCGCCAGCAGCCAAGCCCAGGGGGCTGGCGAGCAGTACTTC